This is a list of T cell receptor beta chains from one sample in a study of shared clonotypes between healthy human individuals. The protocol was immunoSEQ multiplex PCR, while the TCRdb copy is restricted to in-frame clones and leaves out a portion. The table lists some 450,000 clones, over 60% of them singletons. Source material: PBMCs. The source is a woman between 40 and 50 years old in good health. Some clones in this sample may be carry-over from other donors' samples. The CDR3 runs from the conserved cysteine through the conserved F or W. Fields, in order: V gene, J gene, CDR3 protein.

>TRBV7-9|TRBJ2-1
CASSPYWSLSSYNEQFF
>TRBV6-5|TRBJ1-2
CASKEGPLYGYTF
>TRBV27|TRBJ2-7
CASSPRQNYEQYF
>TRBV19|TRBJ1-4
CASSIDYGGVEKLFF
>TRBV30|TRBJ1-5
CAWSAFGFGVEPQHF
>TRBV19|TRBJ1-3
CASSIQENGNTIYF
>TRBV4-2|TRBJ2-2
CASSQDSLGTGELFF
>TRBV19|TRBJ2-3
CASSIGTDTQYF
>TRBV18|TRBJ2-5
CASSPPPDPETQYF
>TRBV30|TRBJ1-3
CAWDRGLEVGNTIYF
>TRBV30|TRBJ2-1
CAWSVSGYNEQFF
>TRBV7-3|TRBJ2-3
CASSSGQGWGDTQYF
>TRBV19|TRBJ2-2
CASSTTGGAGGELFF
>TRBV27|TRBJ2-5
CASSPMAATSQETQYF
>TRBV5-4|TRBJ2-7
CASSLGLAGAYEQYF
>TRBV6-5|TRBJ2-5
CASSYSVADRETQYF
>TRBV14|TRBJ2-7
CATHPRDRGNEQYF
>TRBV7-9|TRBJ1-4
CASSPLTGAEGEKLFF
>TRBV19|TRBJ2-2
CASSMLTGELFF
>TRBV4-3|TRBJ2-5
CASSQDLRSSGVQTQYF
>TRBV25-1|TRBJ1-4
CASSLIGPREKLFF
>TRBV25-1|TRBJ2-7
CATVGGHYEQYF
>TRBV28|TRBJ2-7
CASRTSGAYEQYF
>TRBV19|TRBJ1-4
CASSKRQLSNEKLFF
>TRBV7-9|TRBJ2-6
CASSPRGSGANVLTF
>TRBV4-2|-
CASSGPRMELFF